The 29 T cell receptor beta chains below all came from one sample that was sequenced in a study of T cell repertoires in cytomegalovirus infection. The antigens of these receptors remain unknown. Using its own MiXCR run on the reads, TCRdb lists one record per CDR3 protein. The sample has approximately 990,000 distinct CDR3 sequences; roughly 31% are singletons. Sequenced material: cultured CD8+ T cells from PBMCs, taken from culture after CMV antigen stimulation. The receptors shown here come from a human donor in good health (CMV status not recorded). Some clones in this sample may be carry-over from other donors' samples.

Remarks on this clonotype: This could be a read error, since a much larger clone is one nucleotide away. The chain employs TRBV7-8 and TRBJ2-3, with D hard to call. Germline V gene data show CDR1 as SGHVS and CDR2 as FQNEAQ. This CDR3 region has 12 residues. As DNA, the CDR3 is TGTGCCAACAGCCCCCCCGCAGATACGCAGTATTTT. Its protein product is CANSPPADTQYF.

The genes are TRBV6-1 and TRBJ1-2, with 7 bases that match TRBD1. The length of the CDR3 is 14 residues. The germline gives CDR1 MNHNS, CDR2 SASEGT. V lost 0 bases and J lost 7; bases outside the gene matches: 5. In nucleotides, the CDR3 is TGTGCCAGCAGTGAAGCAGGGGGCGCAGGTGGCTACACCTTC. It yields the protein CASSEAGGAGGYTF.

This rearrangement joins TRBV7-3 to TRBJ1-2; a possible D gene is TRBD1 (6 bases). This CDR3 contains 16 residues. Trimming took 1 base from V and 6 from J, leaving 18 bases between them. The germline CDR1 and CDR2 sequences are SGHTA and FQGTGA. CDR3 sequence (DNA): TGTGCCAGCAGCTTAAACGGGGCGGGAAACAGGGATGGCTACACCTTC. Amino acid sequence: CASSLNGAGNRDGYTF.

A few counts support this clonotype. V and J are TRBV6-2 or TRBV6-3 and TRBJ2-1, with a weak D call TRBD2 (6 bases). V lost 0 bases and J lost 5, with 14 bases in between. Germline assignment: CDR1 MNHEY and CDR2 SVGEGT. The CDR3 runs 16 residues. DNA of the CDR3: TGTGCCAGCAGTTACTCTACCCGGGGAGGACACAATGAGCAGTTCTTC. This sequence encodes CASSYSTRGGHNEQFF.

V usage is TRBV2 and J usage is TRBJ1-2; 11 bases agree with TRBD1. The germline gives CDR1 SNHLY, CDR2 FYNNEI. After removal of 3 bases from V and 2 bases from J, the junction contained 5 bases not matched to a gene. This CDR3 has 16 amino acids. The CDR3 loop is CASSDLDRGRNYGYTF. In DNA, the CDR3 is TGTGCCAGCAGTGATCTGGACAGGGGGCGCAACTATGGCTACACCTTC.

As regards this clonotype: A much larger clone sits a single nucleotide away, making a read error possible. The chain couples TRBV12-5 to TRBJ1-1, with D uncertain. CDR1 LGHNT and CDR2 FRNRAP come from the germline V gene. The length of the CDR3 is 12 residues. The CDR3 region is CVSFYMNTEAFF. The CDR3 DNA sequence: TGTGTTAGCTTTTATATGAACACTGAAGCTTTCTTT.

This clonotype was detected only a few times. The genes are TRBV27 and TRBJ2-7; D might be TRBD2 (5 bases). Deletions cut 5 bases from V and 6 bases from J, with 17 bases between. Germline lookup yields CDR1 MNHEY and CDR2 SMNVEV (reference sequence). The CDR3 consists of 14 residues. CDR3 amino acids: CASSLLGAGGEQYV. The DNA of the CDR3 is TGTGCCAGCAGTCTACTGGGAGCAGGTGGCGAGCAGTACGTC.

This clonotype was seen a few times. J is TRBJ1-2 and V is TRBV12-3 or TRBV12-4, with 7 nucleotides matching TRBD1. Trimming took 6 bases from V and 8 from J; bases not matched to a gene: 9. The CDR3 runs to 13 residues. CDR3 DNA sequence: TGTGCCAGCAGGGCTACAGGGGCTCGCGGCTACACCTTC. Translation: CASRATGARGYTF.

V is TRBV29-1 and J is TRBJ2-1; no definite D call. Trimming removed 6 bases from V and 7 bases from J, with 10 bases in between. CDR1 and CDR2 from the germline V gene are SQVTM and ANQGSEA. This CDR3 comprises 11 residues. The CDR3 DNA reads as TGCAGCGTCAGTCTAGGAAATGAGCAGTTCTTC. Amino acid sequence: CSVSLGNEQFF.

The V gene is TRBV29-1, the J gene TRBJ2-2; D possibly corresponds to TRBD1 (6 bases). Germline CDR1 and CDR2: SQVTM and ANQGSEA. The CDR3 extends over 13 amino acids. Trimming shortened V by 2 bases and J by 3 bases, and 7 bases separated the two germline ends. The DNA for the CDR3 is TGCAGCGTTGAAAAGGGGGACACCGGGGAGCTGTTTTTT. Translating gives CSVEKGDTGELFF.

The chain links TRBV10-3 to TRBJ2-7, with TRBD2 matching over 10 bases. The CDR3 has 17 residues. The V gene end was trimmed by 2 bases and the J gene end by 2 bases; junction bases not matched to a gene: 9. Per the germline V gene, CDR1 is ENHRY and CDR2 is SYGVKD. Here the CDR3 reads CAISEPSSGGSTYEQYV. The CDR3, as DNA: TGTGCCATCAGTGAGCCCTCTAGCGGGGGATCCACCTACGAGCAGTACGTC.

This sequence joins TRBV29-1 and TRBJ1-2; D gene ambiguous. CDR1 and CDR2 from the germline V gene are SQVTM and ANQGSEA. This CDR3 region has 11 residues. Deletions cut 3 bases from V and 10 bases from J, with 12 bases between. CDR3 sequence: CSVDKWGDYTF. The CDR3, as DNA: TGCAGCGTTGATAAGTGGGGTGACTACACCTTC.

This clonotype turned up a few times. The chain links TRBV5-1 to TRBJ2-1; D may correspond to TRBD1 or TRBD2 (6 bases each). This CDR3 spans 19 amino acids. Germline V gives CDR1 SGHRS, CDR2 YFSETQ. V gave up 0 bases and J gave up 0 bases, with 19 bases separating them. The CDR3 is CASSLGSPGAPSSYNEQFF. DNA for the CDR3: TGCGCCAGCAGCTTGGGTTCCCCGGGGGCGCCTAGCTCCTACAATGAGCAGTTCTTC.

The CDR3 loop reads CASRISELGEQFF. In DNA form, the CDR3 reads TGTGCCAGCAGAATCTCGGAGCTAGGTGAGCAGTTCTTC. The rearrangement links TRBV6-1 to TRBJ2-1; unclear D gene. CDR3 length: 13 amino acids. CDR1 MNHNS and CDR2 SASEGT come from the germline V gene. V lost 6 bases and J lost 9, with 15 bases in between.

The V call is TRBV9, the J call TRBJ2-4, with a weak D call TRBD2 (7 bases). The V end lost 6 bases, the J end lost 4 bases, and 14 bases lay between the germline ends. The CDR3 is 14 residues long. Germline CDR1 and CDR2: SGDLS and YYNGEE. Here the CDR3 DNA reads TGTGCCAGCAAGTGGGGAGGGGGAAAAAACATTCAGTACTTC. It encodes CASKWGGGKNIQYF.

As concerns this clonotype: One junction end does not reproduce the germline sequence, and a read error may be involved. The rearrangement joins TRBV9 to TRBJ1-2, with TRBD1 matching over 12 bases. The CDR3 length is 16 residues. The germline V gene has CDR1 SGDLS and CDR2 YYNGEE. The CDR3 loop reads CVSSVRDRGQLGGYTF. The CDR3 coding sequence is TGTGTCAGCAGCGTAAGGGACAGGGGGCAACTTGGCGGCTACACCTTC.

This clonotype was detected once. This clone may be a read error of a much larger clone one base away. The chain recombines TRBV6-2 or TRBV6-3 with TRBJ2-7; D tentatively reads TRBD1 or TRBD2 (5 bases each). This CDR3 spans 19 amino acids. Germline V gene lookup returns CDR1 MNHEY and CDR2 SVGEGT. CDR3 nucleotides: TGTACCAGCAGTTACTCACATCAGGGACCGTCCGCATTTTCCTACGAGCAGTACGTC. It specifies CTSSYSHQGPSAFSYEQYV.

The chain is built from TRBV3-1 and TRBJ1-1, with D tentatively TRBD1 (6 bases). The CDR3 covers 18 residues. Per germline, CDR1 LGHDT and CDR2 YNNKEL (reference sequence). The germline V and J ends were trimmed by 0 bases and 0 bases, with 17 bases remaining between them. CDR3 amino acids: CASSQDGWAGALNTEAFF. CDR3 nucleotides: TGTGCCAGCAGCCAAGATGGGTGGGCAGGGGCCCTGAACACTGAAGCTTTCTTT.

This clonotype was detected only a few times. V and J are TRBV20-1 and TRBJ1-1, with D uncertain. Trimming removed 4 bases from V and 1 base from J, with 16 bases in between. CDR1 DFQATT and CDR2 SNEGSKA come from the germline V gene (reference sequence). The CDR3 runs 15 residues. The CDR3 sequence is CSANPGGVANTEAFF. Here the CDR3 DNA reads TGCAGTGCTAACCCCGGTGGGGTTGCGAACACTGAAGCTTTCTTT.

CDR3 residues: CASSGGTTIVDEQYF. The CDR3 DNA sequence: TGTGCCAGCAGCGGGGGGACTACCATTGTGGACGAGCAGTACTTC. J is TRBJ2-7 and V is TRBV7-1; 7 bases line up with TRBD2. TRBV7-1 is an ORF for which the function is uncertain. The CDR3 spans 15 residues. V lost 5 bases to trimming and J lost 5 bases; unmatched junction nucleotides: 12.

This clonotype was seen more than once but under ten times. V gene TRBV11-1 combines with J gene TRBJ1-1; 8 nucleotides match TRBD1. From germline, CDR1 is SGHAT and CDR2 FQDESV (reference sequence). V gave up 7 bases and J gave up 6 bases; unmatched junction bases: 16. The CDR3 loop spans 16 amino acids. CDR3 sequence (DNA): TGTGCCAGCACCAATGAAGACAGGGGTGTGGGCCCTGAAGCTTTCTTT. Protein product: CASTNEDRGVGPEAFF.

The chain recombines TRBV20-1 with TRBJ2-2; D is ambiguous. The CDR3 runs to 13 residues. From germline, CDR1 is DFQATT and CDR2 SNEGSKA (reference sequence). V lost 6 bases, J lost 7 bases, and 15 bases lay in between. DNA of the CDR3: TGCAGTGCCAACCGACCTGCTGGCGGGGAGCTGTTTTTT. This codes for CSANRPAGGELFF.

This clonotype was counted between two and nine times. This rearrangement joins TRBV9 to TRBJ1-2; TRBD1 aligns across 9 bases. The CDR3 is made up of 15 amino acids. Trimming removed 3 bases from V and 4 bases from J; junction bases left unmatched: 7. Germline V lookup: CDR1 SGDLS, CDR2 YYNGEE. DNA for the CDR3: TGTGCCAGCAGCGGAGAACAGGGGGCAGGCTATGGCTACACCTTC. It specifies CASSGEQGAGYGYTF.

The sample holds a few counts of this clonotype. The chain uses TRBV7-2 and TRBJ1-6, with 10 bases matching TRBD1. This CDR3 region has 16 residues. J lost 3 bases, V lost 4 bases, and 3 bases had no gene match. Germline V gives CDR1 SGHTA, CDR2 FQGNSA. The CDR3 region is CASSSGQGRYNSPLHF. CDR3 bases: TGTGCCAGCAGCTCGGGACAGGGGCGCTATAATTCACCCCTCCACTTT.

The rearrangement joins TRBV6-2 or TRBV6-3 to TRBJ1-2, with unresolved D. Germline CDR1 reads MNHEY; CDR2 reads SVGEGT. Trimming cost V 2 bases and J 7 bases, with 17 bases left between them. CDR3 size: 15 residues. CDR3 bases: TGTGCCAGCAGTTACGCTCGGAGGTCCGAAACTGGCTACACCTTC. Translation gives CASSYARRSETGYTF.

The chain has TRBV4-2 and TRBJ2-7; D gene uncertain. The V end was cut by 0 bases, the J end by 5 bases, with 14 bases between. The germline gives CDR1 LGHNA, CDR2 YNFKEQ. The CDR3 loop spans 15 amino acids. The CDR3, as DNA: TGTGCCAGCAGCCAAGATTTCCGGGCTGCCAACGAGCAGTACTTC. This sequence encodes CASSQDFRAANEQYF.

The chain employs TRBV7-6 and TRBJ2-5, with TRBD2 identical over 7 bases. Looked up from germline, CDR1 is SGHVS and CDR2 is FNYEAQ. V gave up 4 bases and J gave up 3 bases; unmatched junction bases: 5. The CDR3 has 14 amino acids. CDR3 bases: TGTGCCAGCAGCTCAGCCCTAGCGGAAGAGACCCAGTACTTC. It codes for CASSSALAEETQYF.

This sequence joins TRBV6-5 and TRBJ2-1; 7 nucleotides align to TRBD1. The CDR3 has 14 amino acids. From germline, CDR1 is MNHEY and CDR2 SVGAGI. V lost 6 bases and J lost 2; bases outside the gene matches: 4. The CDR3 bases are TGTGCCAGCAGAGAGGGACAGACCTACAATGAGCAGTTCTTC. Its protein product is CASREGQTYNEQFF.

This clonotype was seen at least ten times. The chain combines TRBV7-6 with TRBJ1-1; tentatively, D is TRBD1 (5 bases). V dropped 1 base and J dropped 5 bases, with 14 bases sitting between them. The CDR3 extends over 15 amino acids. CDR1 is SGHVS and CDR2 is FNYEAQ in the germline V gene. The CDR3 sequence is CASSLVGGRETEAFF. The CDR3 DNA reads TGTGCCAGCAGCTTAGTTGGGGGGAGGGAGACTGAAGCTTTCTTT.